The following is a TCR beta chain sequence with its context. What it binds is not known. The sample comes from a study of CD8 T cells in ankylosing spondylitis. Making use of molecular barcodes, quantitative 5'-RACE generated TCR beta libraries. TCRdb fed the 5' RACE reads into MiXCR, producing one record per CDR3 protein. The sample holds fewer than 200,000 distinct CDR3 sequences, around a sixth seen once. Points from the study as a whole: Reports say disease-linked clones showed up significantly more in matched ankylosing spondylitis synovial fluid. Clones linked to disease, bearing a CD8+ phenotype, were relatively rare in peripheral blood. Apparently characteristic of ankylosing spondylitis blood was a TCR beta motif (roughly eight highly homologous variants).

The CDR3 runs 13 residues. CDR1 is DFQATT and CDR2 is SNEGSKA in the germline V gene (reference sequence). The V and J ends lost 3 bases and 6 bases respectively, with 12 bases between them. This receptor was obtained from a male donor aged 5 to 29 with ankylosing spondylitis or in good health (not recorded which). The material sequenced was blood, either unsorted or a sorted T cell fraction (not recorded which). The J gene is TRBJ1-3, the V gene TRBV20-1; D is unclear. CDR3 in DNA: TGCAGTGCTAGTGCCCTATTTAAAAACACCATATATTTT. Its translation: CSASALFKNTIYF.